This record looks at one T cell receptor (beta chain) sequence and its context. Its specificity is unknown. This specimen comes from a study of cytomegalovirus exposure and HLA in healthy donors. A multiplex PCR was run with 60 Vbeta primers and 13 Jbeta primers. Profiling relied on immunoSEQ multiplex PCR, and the TCRdb table lists in-frame clones only, not all of them. The data hold about 90,000 clones, with around 85% observed a single time. General study points: One cluster of highly shared sequence variants probably arose as a sequencing artifact.

Sample: PBMCs. This receptor was taken from a young man in good health and CMV-seronegative.

The CDR3 sequence is CASSLSFAGAQETQYF. CDR3 sequence (DNA): TGTGCCAGCAGTTTATCCTTTGCGGGAGCCCAAGAGACCCAGTACTTC. The chain has TRBV28 and TRBJ2-5; 7 bases are shared with TRBD2. Losses at the gene ends were 1 base for V and 1 base for J; bases not matched to a gene: 6. The CDR3 consists of 16 residues. Germline CDR1 and CDR2: MDHEN and SYDVKM.